The 18 T cell receptor beta chains reported below all come from one sample, sequenced in a study of cytomegalovirus exposure and HLA in healthy donors. Both 60 Vbeta primers and 13 Jbeta primers went into the PCR. Clones were sequenced by immunoSEQ multiplex PCR, and TCRdb holds only the in-frame ones, with some missing. The sample shows 100,000 to 150,000 clones, over 60% of them seen only once. Sequenced material: PBMCs. These receptors originate from a female donor in good health and CMV-seronegative.

The chain combines TRBV30 with TRBJ1-1; no clear D gene. V lost 1 base and J lost 7, with 7 bases in between. This CDR3 comprises 11 residues. CDR1 GTSNPN and CDR2 SVGIG come from the germline V gene (reference sequence). The CDR3 sequence is CAWSASLEAFF. The CDR3 DNA sequence: TGTGCCTGGAGTGCCTCACTTGAAGCTTTCTTT.

In its sample, this clone was seen a few times. The gene calls are TRBV5-4 and TRBJ2-4; D remains ambiguous. V lost 2 bases to trimming and J lost 0 bases, with 6 bases between them. Germline CDR1 reads SGHNT; CDR2 reads YYREEE (reference sequence). The CDR3 contains 14 residues. The CDR3 coding sequence is TGTGCCAGCAGCTTCTTCGTAGCCAAAAACATTCAGTACTTC. Residues: CASSFFVAKNIQYF.

This rearrangement joins TRBV7-3 to TRBJ2-7, with 9 bases fitting TRBD1. The CDR3 covers 15 residues. V trimming: 0 bases; J trimming: 6 bases; junction bases outside the gene matches: 6. From germline, CDR1 is SGHTA and CDR2 FQGTGA. The CDR3, as DNA: TGTGCCAGCAGCTTAACCGGGACAGGGAGTGGCGAGCAGTACTTC. Its protein product is CASSLTGTGSGEQYF.

The V gene is TRBV28, the J gene TRBJ1-4; D unclear. Trimming took off 2 bases at V and 4 bases at J, with 8 bases between the two ends. The CDR3 is 14 residues long. Per the germline V gene, CDR1 is MDHEN and CDR2 is SYDVKM. CDR3 in amino acids: CASSLASINEKLFF. As DNA, the CDR3 is TGTGCCAGCAGTTTAGCCAGTATTAATGAAAAACTGTTTTTT.

This clone was observed a few times. The chain carries TRBV7-3 and TRBJ2-1, with 9 positions matching TRBD1. The CDR3 loop spans 15 amino acids. CDR1 and CDR2 from the germline V gene are SGHTA and FQGTGA. The V gene end was trimmed by 3 bases and the J gene end by 5 bases; junction bases not matched to a gene: 5. The CDR3 reads CASSLGQGAHNEQFF. In DNA form, the CDR3 reads TGTGCCAGCAGCTTGGGACAGGGTGCCCACAATGAGCAGTTCTTC.

Comments on this clone: One junction end does not reproduce the germline sequence, and a read error may be involved. The J gene is TRBJ2-2, the V gene TRBV7-9, with 9 bases identical to TRBD1. Per germline, CDR1 SEHNR and CDR2 FQNEAQ (reference sequence). This CDR3 contains 16 residues. CDR3 sequence: CSSSFDRGISTGELFF. Here the CDR3 DNA reads TGTTCCAGCAGCTTTGACAGGGGGATTTCCACCGGGGAGCTGTTTTTT. The entire variable domain, with the rest obtained from reference TRBV7-9 and TRBJ2-2, is as follows: DTGVSQNPRHKITKRGQNVTFRCDPISEHNRLYWYRQTLGQGPEFLTYFQNEAQLEKSRLLSDRFSAERPKGSFSTLEIQRTEQGDSAMYLCSSSFDRGISTGELFFGEGSRLTVL.

The rearrangement uses TRBV30 and TRBJ1-1; 7 positions match TRBD1. V was clipped by 3 bases and J by 4 bases; unmatched bases: 2. From germline, CDR1 is GTSNPN and CDR2 SVGIG (reference sequence). The length of the CDR3 is 12 residues. This CDR3 reads CAWSPGGTEAFF. In nucleotides, the CDR3 is TGTGCCTGGAGCCCAGGGGGCACTGAAGCTTTCTTT.

DNA of the CDR3: TGTGCCAGCAGATCGCTCAGGGATGTGGGGACTGAAGCTTTCTTT. It codes for CASRSLRDVGTEAFF. The genes are TRBV6-5 and TRBJ1-1; perhaps TRBD1 as D (5 bases). CDR3 length: 15 amino acids. Germline loops: CDR1 MNHEY, CDR2 SVGAGI. Trimming left V 6 bases short and J 5 bases short, with 19 bases between.

J is TRBJ2-7 and V is TRBV13; no definite D call. The CDR3 length is 13 residues. From germline, CDR1 is PRHDT and CDR2 FYEKMQ (reference sequence). The V end lost 5 bases, the J end lost 6 bases, and 14 bases lay between the germline ends. The DNA of the CDR3 is TGTGCCAGCAGCCCCTCCCTGAACGGCGAGCAGTACTTC. This gives the protein CASSPSLNGEQYF.

Of note for this clone: This sample includes further DNA sequences coding for the same CDR3. The rearrangement uses TRBV7-9 and TRBJ1-1, with D unclear. The CDR3 sequence is 13 residues long. Germline CDR1 reads SEHNR; CDR2 reads FQNEAQ (reference sequence). Deletions cut 1 base from V and 6 bases from J, with 9 bases between. The CDR3 protein is CASSLGSGSEAFF. The CDR3 DNA reads TGTGCCAGCAGCTTAGGGTCCGGTTCTGAAGCTTTCTTT.

The chain's CDR3 is CASSLQGDQPQHF. The DNA of the CDR3 is TGTGCCAGCAGCCTACAGGGTGATCAGCCCCAGCATTTT. The chain couples TRBV27 to TRBJ1-5, with D perhaps TRBD1 (6 bases). CDR1 MNHEY and CDR2 SMNVEV come from the germline V gene (reference sequence). This CDR3 is built from 13 residues. V lost 6 bases to trimming and J lost 5 bases, with 11 bases between them.

The chain has TRBV7-2 and TRBJ1-1, with TRBD1 identical over 10 bases. After removal of 5 bases from V and 2 bases from J, the junction contained 8 bases not matched to a gene. The germline V gene encodes CDR1 SGHTA and CDR2 FQGNSA. The CDR3 extends over 16 amino acids. For the CDR3, the DNA is TGTGCCAGCAGCCCGGACAGGGGGTTTTCCAACACTGAAGCTTTCTTT. Translating it yields CASSPDRGFSNTEAFF.

The gene calls are TRBV28 and TRBJ2-7; TRBD2 matches 9 bases. CDR3 length: 13 amino acids. J was trimmed by 4 bases and V by 7 bases; bases with no gene match: 5. In germline, CDR1 is MDHEN, CDR2 SYDVKM. The CDR3 DNA reads TGTGCCAGCAACCGACTAGCGGTTTACGAGCAGTACTTC. Protein: CASNRLAVYEQYF.

This chain uses TRBV7-8 with TRBJ2-1; D possibly corresponds to TRBD1 (5 bases). The CDR3 is 14 residues long. CDR1 SGHVS and CDR2 FQNEAQ come from the germline V gene. The V and J ends lost 8 bases and 3 bases respectively, with 14 bases between them. The CDR3 spells CASLQAGFYNEQFF. The CDR3, as DNA: TGTGCCAGCCTCCAGGCAGGGTTCTACAATGAGCAGTTCTTC.

This sequence joins TRBV5-1 and TRBJ2-2; possible D gene TRBD2, 5 bases. Germline V gives CDR1 SGHRS, CDR2 YFSETQ. The CDR3 contains 15 residues. Trimming cost V 3 bases and J 4 bases, with 13 bases left between them. CDR3 sequence reads: CASSWAHAGTGELFF. The CDR3 DNA sequence: TGCGCCAGCAGCTGGGCGCACGCGGGCACCGGGGAGCTGTTTTTT.

The genes are TRBV7-9 and TRBJ2-3, with a weak D call TRBD1 (6 bases). Germline CDR1 reads SEHNR; CDR2 reads FQNEAQ (reference sequence). The V and J ends lost 6 bases and 0 bases respectively, with 13 bases between them. There are 15 residues in the CDR3. CDR3 in DNA: TGTGCCAGCAGTACGTGGGACACCAGCACAGATACGCAGTATTTT. Translated, it gives CASSTWDTSTDTQYF.

The chain combines TRBV29-1 with TRBJ2-5; 9 bases map to TRBD1. The trim removed 7 bases at V and 4 bases at J, leaving 7 bases unmatched. Looked up from germline, CDR1 is SQVTM and CDR2 is ANQGSEA. CDR3 length: 13 residues. CDR3 in amino acids: CSGTGTGPETQYF. In nucleotides, the CDR3 is TGCAGCGGGACCGGGACAGGGCCAGAGACCCAGTACTTC.

V usage is TRBV18 and J usage is TRBJ2-5; perhaps TRBD2 as D (5 bases). Germline V gives CDR1 KGHSH, CDR2 LQKENI. V lost 4 bases, J lost 7 bases, and 19 bases lay in between. The CDR3 consists of 15 residues. As DNA, the CDR3 is TGTGCCAGCTCACGGCCGGGCTCGGGGAAGGGGACCCAGTACTTC. Amino acids: CASSRPGSGKGTQYF.